Sequencing of this TCR beta chain was carried out in a study of cytomegalovirus exposure and HLA in healthy donors. General study findings and limits: Earlier findings revealed that most TCR beta V segments proved productive either about 87% or about 30% of the time. Only CMV serostatus was available as immune exposure information.

The PCR employed 60 Vbeta primers together with 13 Jbeta primers. The protocol was immunoSEQ multiplex PCR, while the TCRdb copy is restricted to in-frame clones and leaves out a portion. Of about 250,000 clones listed, about three quarters were seen once; the top ten hold around 0.45%. With regard to this clone: Its target is not known.

Germline V gives CDR1 SGHRS, CDR2 YFSETQ. The V and J ends lost 3 bases and 7 bases, in that order; junction bases with no gene match: 5. The CDR3 length is 15 residues. The V and J genes are TRBV5-1 and TRBJ2-7, with 15 bases matching TRBD2. The clonotype was recovered from a boy aged 10-17 years in good health and CMV-seronegative. Specimen: PBMCs. CDR3 in amino acids: CASSSGGTSGGEQYF. Written as DNA, the CDR3 is TGCGCCAGCAGCTCAGGAGGGACTAGCGGGGGGGAGCAGTACTTC.